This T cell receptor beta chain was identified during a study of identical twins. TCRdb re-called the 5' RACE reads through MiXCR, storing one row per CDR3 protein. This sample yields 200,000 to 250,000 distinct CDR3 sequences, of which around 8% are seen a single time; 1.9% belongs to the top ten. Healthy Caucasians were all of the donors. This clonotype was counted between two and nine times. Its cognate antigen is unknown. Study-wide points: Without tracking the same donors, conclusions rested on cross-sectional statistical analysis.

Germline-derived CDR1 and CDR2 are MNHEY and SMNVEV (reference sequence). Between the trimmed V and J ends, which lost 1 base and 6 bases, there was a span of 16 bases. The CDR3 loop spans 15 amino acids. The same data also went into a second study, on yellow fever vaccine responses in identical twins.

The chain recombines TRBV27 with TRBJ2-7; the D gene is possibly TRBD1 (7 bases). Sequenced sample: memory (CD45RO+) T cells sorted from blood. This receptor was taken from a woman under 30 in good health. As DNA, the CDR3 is TGTGCCAGCAGTTTATTTACGGACAGGAGGGGCGAGCAGTACTTC. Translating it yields CASSLFTDRRGEQYF.